Included here is one T cell receptor (beta chain) sequence, with context. What it recognizes is unknown. The entry originates in a study of cytomegalovirus exposure and HLA in healthy donors. Amplification used 60 Vbeta primers and 13 Jbeta primers. Profiling relied on immunoSEQ multiplex PCR, and the TCRdb table lists in-frame clones only, not all of them. Of some 170,000 clones listed, roughly two thirds are singletons. Study-wide findings and caveats: TCR beta chains associated with HLA were, in a later analysis, more clonally expanded than equally common others.

With 2 bases removed from V and 0 bases from J, the gap between germline ends came to 7 bases. The germline V gene encodes CDR1 MNHEY and CDR2 SMNVEV (reference sequence). The length of the CDR3 is 14 residues. The rearrangement uses TRBV27 and TRBJ1-2; D remains ambiguous. Sequenced material: PBMCs. The source of this sequence is a woman aged 25 to 45 in good health and CMV-seronegative. CDR3 sequence reads: CASSLSVTNYGYTF. CDR3 sequence (DNA): TGTGCCAGCAGTTTAAGCGTGACTAACTATGGCTACACCTTC.